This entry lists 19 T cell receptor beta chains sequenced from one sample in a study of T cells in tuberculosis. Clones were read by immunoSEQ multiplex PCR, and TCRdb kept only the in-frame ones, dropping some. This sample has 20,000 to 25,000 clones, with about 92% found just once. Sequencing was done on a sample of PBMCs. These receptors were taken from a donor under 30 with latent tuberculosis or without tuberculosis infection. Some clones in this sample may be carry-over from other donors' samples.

CDR3 bases: TGCGCCAGCAGCCAAGACGGAGCGGGCTACGAGCAGTACTTC. It translates to CASSQDGAGYEQYF. V gene TRBV4-3 combines with J gene TRBJ2-7, with D tentatively TRBD2 (6 bases). Germline CDR1 is LGHNA and CDR2 is YSLEER. The CDR3 is made up of 14 amino acids. V was shortened by 0 bases and J by 3 bases, with 9 bases between the two germline ends.

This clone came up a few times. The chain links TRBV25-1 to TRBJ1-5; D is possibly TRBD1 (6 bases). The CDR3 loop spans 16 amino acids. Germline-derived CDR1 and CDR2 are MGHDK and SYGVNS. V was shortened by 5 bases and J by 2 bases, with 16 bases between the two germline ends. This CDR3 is CASSSAGGAGNQPQHF. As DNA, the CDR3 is TGTGCCAGCAGTTCCGCCGGGGGGGCGGGCAATCAGCCCCAGCATTTT.

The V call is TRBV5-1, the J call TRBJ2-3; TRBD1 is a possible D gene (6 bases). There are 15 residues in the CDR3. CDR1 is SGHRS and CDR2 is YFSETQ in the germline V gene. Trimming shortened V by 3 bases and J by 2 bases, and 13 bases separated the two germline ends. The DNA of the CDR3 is TGCGCCAGCAGCTCCGACAGGAGGACCACAGATACGCAGTATTTT. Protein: CASSSDRRTTDTQYF.

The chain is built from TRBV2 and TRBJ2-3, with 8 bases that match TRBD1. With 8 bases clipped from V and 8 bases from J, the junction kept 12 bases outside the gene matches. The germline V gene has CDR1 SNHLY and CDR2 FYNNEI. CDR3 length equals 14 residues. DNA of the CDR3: TGTGCCAGCCGGGACAGGTCAGACCCTCCTACGCAGTATTTT. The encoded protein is CASRDRSDPPTQYF.

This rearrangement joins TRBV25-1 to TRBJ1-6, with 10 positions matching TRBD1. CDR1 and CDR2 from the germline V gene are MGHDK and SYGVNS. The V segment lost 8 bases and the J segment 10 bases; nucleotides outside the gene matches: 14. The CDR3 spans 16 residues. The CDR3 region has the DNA TGTGCCAGCCAGCGACAGGGGGCCCTGGAAGGCTCACCCCTCCACTTT. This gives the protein CASQRQGALEGSPLHF.

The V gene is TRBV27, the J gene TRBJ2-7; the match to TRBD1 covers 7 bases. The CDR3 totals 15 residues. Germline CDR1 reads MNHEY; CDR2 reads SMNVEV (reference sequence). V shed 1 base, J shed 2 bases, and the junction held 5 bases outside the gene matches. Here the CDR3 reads CASSLLGQLTYEQYF. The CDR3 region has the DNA TGTGCCAGCAGTTTATTGGGACAGCTCACCTACGAGCAGTACTTC.

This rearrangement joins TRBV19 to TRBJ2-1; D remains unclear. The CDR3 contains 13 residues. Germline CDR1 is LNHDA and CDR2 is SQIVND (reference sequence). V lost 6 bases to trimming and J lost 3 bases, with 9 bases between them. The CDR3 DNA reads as TGTGCCAGTAGCCTTTATCTCTACAATGAGCAGTTCTTC. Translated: CASSLYLYNEQFF. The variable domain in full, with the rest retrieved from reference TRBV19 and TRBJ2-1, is DGGITQSPKYLFRKEGQNVTLSCEQNLNHDAMYWYRQDPGQGLRLIYYSQIVNDFQKGDIAEGYSVSREKKESFPLTVTSAQKNPTAFYLCASSLYLYNEQFFGPGTRLTVL.

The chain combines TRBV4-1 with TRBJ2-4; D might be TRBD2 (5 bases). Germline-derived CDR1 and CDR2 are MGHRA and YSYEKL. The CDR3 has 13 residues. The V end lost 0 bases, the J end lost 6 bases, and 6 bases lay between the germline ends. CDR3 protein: CASSQDRGNIQYF. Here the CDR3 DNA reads TGCGCCAGCAGCCAAGACCGGGGAAACATTCAGTACTTC.

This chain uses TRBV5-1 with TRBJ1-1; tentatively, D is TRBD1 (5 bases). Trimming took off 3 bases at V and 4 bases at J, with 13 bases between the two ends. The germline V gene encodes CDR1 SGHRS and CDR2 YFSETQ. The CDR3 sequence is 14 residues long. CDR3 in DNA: TGCGCCAGCAGCTCCAGGGATCTAAGCACTGAAGCTTTCTTT. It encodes CASSSRDLSTEAFF.

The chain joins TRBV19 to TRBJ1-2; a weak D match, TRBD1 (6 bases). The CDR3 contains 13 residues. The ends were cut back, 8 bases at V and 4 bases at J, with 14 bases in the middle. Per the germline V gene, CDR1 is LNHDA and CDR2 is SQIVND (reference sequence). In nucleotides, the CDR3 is TGTGCCAGTGGTGTCAGGGGAAGCTATGGCTACACCTTC. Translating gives CASGVRGSYGYTF.

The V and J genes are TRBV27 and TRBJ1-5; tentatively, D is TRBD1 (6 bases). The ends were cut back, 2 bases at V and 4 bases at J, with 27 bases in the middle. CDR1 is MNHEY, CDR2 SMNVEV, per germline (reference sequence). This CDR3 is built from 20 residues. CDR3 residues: CASSLKGRSGGAAFNQPQHF. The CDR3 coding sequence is TGTGCCAGCAGTTTAAAAGGTCGGAGCGGGGGGGCTGCCTTTAATCAGCCCCAGCATTTT.

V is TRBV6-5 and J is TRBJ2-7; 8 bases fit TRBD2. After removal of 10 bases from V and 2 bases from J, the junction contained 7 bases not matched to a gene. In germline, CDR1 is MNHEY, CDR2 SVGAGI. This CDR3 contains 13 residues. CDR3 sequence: CATSTSGPYEQYF. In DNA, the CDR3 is TGTGCCACCTCAACTAGCGGACCCTACGAGCAGTACTTC.

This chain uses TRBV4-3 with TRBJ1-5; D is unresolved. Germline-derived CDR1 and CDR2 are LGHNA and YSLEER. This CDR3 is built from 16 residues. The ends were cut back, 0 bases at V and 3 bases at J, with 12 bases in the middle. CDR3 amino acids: CASSQDWAGFNQPQHF. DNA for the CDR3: TGCGCCAGCAGCCAAGATTGGGCGGGGTTCAATCAGCCCCAGCATTTT.

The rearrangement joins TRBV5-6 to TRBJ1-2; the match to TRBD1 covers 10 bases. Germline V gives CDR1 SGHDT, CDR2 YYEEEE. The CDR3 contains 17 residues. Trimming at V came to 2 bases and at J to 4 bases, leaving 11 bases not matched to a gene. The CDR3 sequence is CASSLTWDRGSLYGYTF. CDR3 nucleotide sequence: TGTGCCAGCAGCTTAACCTGGGACAGGGGATCTCTCTATGGCTACACCTTC.

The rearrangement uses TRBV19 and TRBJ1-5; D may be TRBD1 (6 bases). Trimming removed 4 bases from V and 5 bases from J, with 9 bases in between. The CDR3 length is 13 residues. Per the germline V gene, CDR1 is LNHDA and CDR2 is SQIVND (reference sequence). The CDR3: CASSTNRDQPQHF. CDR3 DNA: TGTGCCAGTAGTACTAACAGGGATCAGCCCCAGCATTTT.

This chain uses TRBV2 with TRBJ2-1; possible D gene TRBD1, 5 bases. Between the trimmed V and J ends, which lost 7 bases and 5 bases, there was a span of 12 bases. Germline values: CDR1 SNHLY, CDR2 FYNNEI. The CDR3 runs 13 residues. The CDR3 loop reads CASKRGRDNEQFF. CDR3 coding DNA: TGTGCCAGCAAAAGGGGCAGGGACAATGAGCAGTTCTTC. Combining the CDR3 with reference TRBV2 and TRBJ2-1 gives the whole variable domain EPEVTQTPSHQVTQMGQEVILRCVPISNHLYFYWYRQILGQKVEFLVSFYNNEISEKSEIFDDQFSVERPDGSNFTLKIRSTKLEDSAMYFCASKRGRDNEQFFGPGTRLTVL.

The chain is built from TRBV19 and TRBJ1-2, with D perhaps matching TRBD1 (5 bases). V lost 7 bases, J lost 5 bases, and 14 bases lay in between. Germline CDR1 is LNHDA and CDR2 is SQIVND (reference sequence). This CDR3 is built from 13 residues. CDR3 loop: CASNSDNVYGYTF. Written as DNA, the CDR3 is TGTGCCAGTAACTCGGACAACGTTTATGGCTACACCTTC.

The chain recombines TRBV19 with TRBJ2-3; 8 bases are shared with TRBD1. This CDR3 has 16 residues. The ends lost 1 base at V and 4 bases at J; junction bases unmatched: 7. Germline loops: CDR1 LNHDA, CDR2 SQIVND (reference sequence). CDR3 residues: CASSIGGQAGADTQYF. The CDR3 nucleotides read TGTGCCAGTAGTATAGGGGGACAGGCTGGGGCAGATACGCAGTATTTT.

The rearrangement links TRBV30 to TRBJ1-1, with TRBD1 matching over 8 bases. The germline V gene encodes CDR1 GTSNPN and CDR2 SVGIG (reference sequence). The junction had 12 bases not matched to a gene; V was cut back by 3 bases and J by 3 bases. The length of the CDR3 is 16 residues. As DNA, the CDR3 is TGTGCCTGGAGCGCGACTTGGACAGGGCTGGACACTGAAGCTTTCTTT. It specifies CAWSATWTGLDTEAFF.